A single sample is the source of the 17 T cell receptor beta chains below, sequenced in a study of blood T cell repertoires in COVID-19. Repertoires were generated with immunoSEQ multiplex PCR, while TCRdb's copy carries only in-frame clones and drops some. This sample carries hundreds of thousands of clones, around 85% of them seen once, and the ten largest clones take roughly 2.6%. The sequencing input was PBMCs or T cells enriched from blood (not recorded which). These receptor sequences come from a woman aged 45-59 years who had recovered from COVID-19.

The chain employs TRBV18 and TRBJ1-6; 9 nucleotides agree with TRBD1. This CDR3 is built from 16 residues. Germline CDR1 reads KGHSH; CDR2 reads LQKENI. After removal of 5 bases from V and 9 bases from J, the junction contained 11 bases not matched to a gene. Written as DNA, the CDR3 is TGTGCCAGCTCAGGACTAACGGGACAGGGAAGTTCACCCCTCCACTTT. Its translation is CASSGLTGQGSSPLHF. Supplemented by reference TRBV18 and TRBJ1-6, the full variable domain reads NAGVMQNPRHLVRRRGQEARLRCSPMKGHSHVYWYRQLPEEGLKFMVYLQKENIIDESGMPKERFSAEFPKEGPSILRIQQVVRGDSAAYFCASSGLTGQGSSPLHFGNGTRLTVT.

The chain links TRBV18 to TRBJ2-4; 8 nucleotides agree with TRBD2. The V segment lost 2 bases and the J segment 7 bases; nucleotides outside the gene matches: 4. Germline CDR1 and CDR2: KGHSH and LQKENI. This CDR3 contains 14 residues. In nucleotides, the CDR3 is TGTGCCAGCTCACCAAGGACTAGCCTGAACATTCAGTACTTC. It encodes CASSPRTSLNIQYF.

This CDR3 is CASRTISGGGNTQYF. In DNA, the CDR3 is TGTGCCAGCAGAACGATAAGCGGGGGGGGAAATACGCAGTATTTT. V is TRBV2 and J is TRBJ2-3, with 10 bases that match TRBD2. CDR1 and CDR2 from the germline V gene are SNHLY and FYNNEI. The CDR3 sequence is 15 residues long. V lost 6 bases to trimming and J lost 7 bases; unmatched junction nucleotides: 10.

The chain is built from TRBV29-1 and TRBJ2-1, with D hard to call. The CDR3 sequence is 14 residues long. Trimming left V 5 bases short and J 0 bases short, with 11 bases between. Germline assignment: CDR1 SQVTM and CDR2 ANQGSEA. The CDR3 sequence is CSVKARSSYNEQFF. CDR3 sequence (DNA): TGCAGCGTTAAAGCTAGAAGCTCCTACAATGAGCAGTTCTTC.

V is TRBV30 and J is TRBJ2-7, with 8 bases fitting TRBD1. The CDR3 totals 15 residues. CDR1 is GTSNPN, CDR2 SVGIG, per germline (reference sequence). V lost 2 bases to trimming and J lost 1 base; unmatched junction nucleotides: 7. The CDR3 sequence: CAWSPTGVPSYEQYF. CDR3 nucleotides: TGTGCCTGGAGTCCGACAGGGGTCCCATCCTACGAGCAGTACTTC.

This chain joins TRBV19 and TRBJ2-3; 7 bases match TRBD1. CDR1 is LNHDA, CDR2 SQIVND, per germline (reference sequence). CDR3 size: 16 residues. V lost 6 bases, J lost 0 bases, and 9 bases stayed unmatched. CDR3 residues: CASRREQGLSTDTQYF. The CDR3 nucleotides are TGTGCCAGTAGGAGGGAACAGGGGTTGAGCACAGATACGCAGTATTTT.

The chain couples TRBV6-5 to TRBJ1-6; 7 nucleotides line up with TRBD1. Trimming removed 2 bases from V and 9 bases from J; junction bases left unmatched: 7. Germline CDR1 and CDR2: MNHEY and SVGAGI. This CDR3 region has 15 residues. CDR3 sequence (DNA): TGTGCCAGCAGTTACGTCGCAGGGGGTGTTTCACCCCTCCACTTT. This gives the protein CASSYVAGGVSPLHF.

V is TRBV7-9 and J is TRBJ1-5; TRBD1 matches 7 bases. Germline assignment: CDR1 SEHNR and CDR2 FQNEAQ (reference sequence). This CDR3 spans 14 amino acids. V trimming: 2 bases; J trimming: 7 bases; junction bases outside the gene matches: 5. CDR3 loop: CASSLSTGRQPQHF. CDR3 nucleotide sequence: TGTGCCAGCAGCTTATCGACAGGGAGGCAGCCCCAGCATTTT.

This chain joins TRBV5-1 and TRBJ2-7, with 8 bases matching TRBD2. With V trimmed by 0 bases and J by 6 bases, 5 bases remained unmatched. This CDR3 has 14 residues. The germline V gene has CDR1 SGHRS and CDR2 YFSETQ. The CDR3 bases are TGCGCCAGCAGCTTGGTCGGGAGGGCGACCGAGCAGTACTTC. The encoded protein is CASSLVGRATEQYF.

V gene TRBV7-6 combines with J gene TRBJ2-5; the match to TRBD1 covers 9 bases. Trimming cost V 6 bases and J 2 bases; bases outside gene matches: 7. The CDR3 consists of 15 residues. Germline CDR1 reads SGHVS; CDR2 reads FNYEAQ. The CDR3 region has the DNA TGTGCCAGCAGTACCTGGGGGACAGGGCAAGAGACCCAGTACTTC. Protein product: CASSTWGTGQETQYF.

The chain links TRBV5-6 to TRBJ2-5, with a tentative D call TRBD1 (6 bases). The CDR3 is 14 amino acids. The V end lost 2 bases, the J end lost 5 bases, and 13 bases lay between the germline ends. Germline lookup yields CDR1 SGHDT and CDR2 YYEEEE. The CDR3 DNA reads TGTGCCAGCAGCTTCACAGGGACCGGGGAGACCCAGTACTTC. Its protein is CASSFTGTGETQYF. The full variable domain, its missing parts supplied by reference TRBV5-6 and TRBJ2-5, is DAGVTQSPTHLIKTRGQQVTLRCSPKSGHDTVSWYQQALGQGPQFIFQYYEEEERQRGNFPDRFSGHQFPNYSSELNVNALLLGDSALYLCASSFTGTGETQYFGPGTRLLVL.

V usage is TRBV30 and J usage is TRBJ1-6, with 10 bases lining up with TRBD1. Germline assignment: CDR1 GTSNPN and CDR2 SVGIG (reference sequence). This CDR3 comprises 15 residues. The V and J ends lost 3 bases and 5 bases, in that order; junction bases with no gene match: 4. As DNA, the CDR3 is TGTGCCTGGAGCCCAGGGACAGGGGATAATTCACCCCTCCACTTT. This codes for CAWSPGTGDNSPLHF.

The V gene is TRBV24-1, the J gene TRBJ2-1, with D tentatively TRBD2 (6 bases). Germline CDR1 is KGHDR and CDR2 is SFDVKD. The V end lost 4 bases, the J end lost 8 bases, and 17 bases lay between the germline ends. The CDR3 totals 15 residues. CDR3 residues: CATSDPVGGIDEQFF. Here the CDR3 DNA reads TGTGCCACCAGTGACCCTGTGGGGGGTATCGATGAGCAGTTCTTC.

The rearrangement joins TRBV6-1 to TRBJ2-2, with 7 bases matching TRBD1. Germline V CDR1 and CDR2: MNHNS, SASEGT. There are 15 residues in the CDR3. With 9 bases clipped from V and 3 bases from J, the junction kept 10 bases outside the gene matches. In DNA form, the CDR3 reads TGTGCCAGTAGAATCACAGGGGACGACACCGGGGAGCTGTTTTTT. Its protein product is CASRITGDDTGELFF.

The V gene is TRBV30, the J gene TRBJ1-2; no firm D call. Germline CDR1 and CDR2: GTSNPN and SVGIG (reference sequence). The CDR3 runs 12 residues. With 1 base removed from V and 1 base from J, the gap between germline ends came to 4 bases. The CDR3 DNA is TGTGCCTGGAGTGGCAGTAACTATGGCTACACCTTC. Translating gives CAWSGSNYGYTF.

The chain links TRBV28 to TRBJ1-4; 8 bases align to TRBD1. The trim removed 5 bases at V and 0 bases at J, leaving 2 bases unmatched. This CDR3 is 15 amino acids long. Germline V gene data show CDR1 as MDHEN and CDR2 as SYDVKM. Written as DNA, the CDR3 is TGTGCCAGCAGTCAACAGGGGGCAACTAATGAAAAACTGTTTTTT. This sequence encodes CASSQQGATNEKLFF.

The chain recombines TRBV14 with TRBJ1-4; 9 nucleotides agree with TRBD1. Per germline, CDR1 SGHDN and CDR2 FVKESK. The ends lost 0 bases at V and 8 bases at J; junction bases unmatched: 10. The CDR3 has 17 residues. The CDR3 loop reads CASSQEFFYRGQEKLFF. The CDR3 DNA reads TGTGCCAGCAGCCAAGAATTTTTTTACAGGGGGCAGGAAAAACTGTTTTTT.